This TCR beta chain was obtained from a study of shared clonotypes between healthy human individuals. TCRdb's copy holds only in-frame clones and misses some; the assay was immunoSEQ multiplex PCR. The table records about 1.5 million clones, 95% to 99% of them present only once. A remark on this clone: Its antigen is currently unknown.

Trimming pared 5 bases from V and 1 base from J, leaving 14 bases between. The germline V gene has CDR1 SQVTM and CDR2 ANQGSEA. The CDR3 runs 14 residues. Splitting of CD4+ cells produced CD45RA+ naive and CD45RA-negative memory subsets. Study-wide results and limits: The study generally estimated greater richness for naive than memory subsets.

The specimen sequenced was naive CD4+ T cells sorted from blood. Described subset: CD45RA+ positively selected. The rearrangement links TRBV29-1 to TRBJ2-5; perhaps TRBD1 as D (5 bases). This sequence was found in a man aged 25 to 40 in good health. The CDR3 coding sequence is TGCAGCGTTCTCAAAACAGGAGCCCAAGAGACCCAGTACTTC. Amino acid sequence: CSVLKTGAQETQYF.